This T cell receptor (beta chain) was found in a study of blood T cell repertoires in COVID-19 (dated by TCRdb to 2019 to 2021). Regarding the research as a whole: Collaborator samples came from the United States, Italy and Spain and covered acute and convalescent phases of COVID-19. The prospective study material was composed of cDNA or gDNA derived from T cells, B-cell-depleted T cells, or PBMCs. The dataset comprised deeply sampled blood TCRbeta repertoires from subjects exposed to, actively infected with, or recovered from COVID-19. The repertoires were made available in a free public database intended to serve as a resource for research on the immune response to SARS-CoV-2. The samples were drawn from the first 160 participants of the ongoing ImmuneRACE study and from more than 1,000 subjects provided by 6 global collaborators. The sample metadata nearly always contained a de-identified subject ID, COVID-19 status, age in years and sex. Where HLA class I and class II types were available, the types were taken from metadata supplied by the sample provider, not from assay-based typing.

In the case of this clone: Its antigen specificity is not known. No base quality values were provided; no much bigger clone lies one nucleotide off.

TCRbeta CDR3 regions were amplified from genomic DNA by means of the immunoSEQ Assay, a bias-controlled multiplex PCR. As for the original processing: Nucleated cell counts per sample were estimated from amplification of reference gene primers within the assay. To quantify the absolute abundance of each unique TCRbeta CDR3 rearrangement, sequence reads were collapsed and filtered. For each sample, productive Simpson clonality was calculated as the square root of Simpson's diversity index across productive rearrangements. Here the immuneACCESS table is served through TCRdb, limited to in-frame sequences with V and J called. Missing clones are a known gap in these copies; in checked studies unresolved V genes cover under half, and the rest lacks a known reason. The V and J calls and clone size come from that table; D and trimming were worked out from the DNA. The sample yields 400,000 to 450,000 clones; 86% were counted once. 1.4% to 1.5% of the sample is in the top ten clones.

Results the study describes overall, beyond this receptor: The amount of clinical and demographic metadata varied by source and participant and was provided uncurated.

The germline V gene (reference sequence) supplies CDR1 LGHDT and CDR2 YNNKEL. CDR3 length: 18 amino acids, cysteine to phenylalanine. The retained sequence is limited to the CDR3, 54 bases, with the frame set at the first base. The V end loses 4 bases and the J end loses 2 bases, and a stretch of 20 bases separates them. Collaborating institutions collected whole blood in K2EDTA tubes following their own protocols. For TCRbeta analysis, collaborators shipped samples as frozen whole blood, isolated PBMCs, or DNA extracted from either of those sample types. The receptor chain draws on TRBV3-1 (or the pseudogene TRBV3-2) and TRBJ1-4; D gene: possibly TRBD1, on 5 matching bases. Sample: peripheral blood. This TCR derives from a woman aged 25 to 39 with active or convalescent COVID-19. The DNA is TGTGCCAGCAGCCCTTTAGCGGGACTGGCAGGGACTAATGAAAAACTGTTTTTT. This yields the protein CASSPLAGLAGTNEKLFF.